The 26 T cell receptor beta chains given below trace back to one sample, sequenced in a study of identical twins. In TCRdb, the 5' RACE reads were re-called with MiXCR into one record per CDR3 protein. The table includes about 530,000 distinct CDR3 sequences, about 20% detected once. In addition, the sample was reused for a study of yellow fever vaccine responses in identical twins.

The sample consisted of CD4+ T cells sorted from blood. These receptor sequences come from a woman aged 18-29 years in good health.

This clonotype was counted only a few times. The V call is TRBV28, the J call TRBJ2-7; D is perhaps TRBD2 (6 bases). The CDR3 runs 14 residues. V lost 7 bases and J 6 bases, leaving 19 bases between the germline ends. Germline CDR1 MDHEN, CDR2 SYDVKM. The CDR3 is CASKRAGGKGEQYF. The CDR3, as DNA: TGTGCCAGCAAACGAGCGGGTGGTAAGGGCGAGCAGTACTTC. Full variable domain (outside the CDR3, taken from reference TRBV28 and TRBJ2-7): DVKVTQSSRYLVKRTGEKVFLECVQDMDHENMFWYRQDPGLGLRLIYFSYDVKMKEKGDIPEGYSVSREKKERFSLILESASTNQTSMYLCASKRAGGKGEQYFGPGTRLTVT.

This clonotype turned up a few times. The J gene is TRBJ2-1, the V gene TRBV25-1; D gene ambiguous. The CDR3 contains 14 residues. CDR1 MGHDK and CDR2 SYGVNS come from the germline V gene. The V and J ends lost 2 bases and 7 bases respectively, with 12 bases between them. CDR3 region: CASSEGPPANEQFF. The CDR3 DNA follows: TGTGCCAGCAGTGAAGGGCCCCCGGCTAATGAGCAGTTCTTC.

Of note for this clonotype: One end of the junction varies from germline; a read error may be responsible. J is TRBJ2-1 and V is TRBV20-1; a weak D match, TRBD2 (5 bases). Germline CDR1 is DFQATT and CDR2 is SNEGSKA (reference sequence). CDR3 length: 12 amino acids. CDR3: CGALRDPNEQFF. DNA for the CDR3: TGCGGTGCACTCCGGGATCCCAATGAGCAGTTCTTC.

The J gene is TRBJ2-2, the V gene TRBV5-4; either TRBD1 or TRBD2 may supply D (5 bases each). V lost 0 bases and J lost 9, with 18 bases in between. CDR1 and CDR2 (germline): SGHNT, YYREEE (reference sequence). The CDR3 covers 16 residues. This chain's CDR3 is CASSLDSFGTHWELFF. In DNA, the CDR3 is TGTGCCAGCAGCTTGGACTCTTTTGGGACCCACTGGGAGCTGTTTTTT.

The table lists this clonotype with a few counts. The chain combines TRBV20-1 with TRBJ2-5; D remains ambiguous. Germline V CDR1 and CDR2: DFQATT, SNEGSKA (reference sequence). V was pared by 8 bases and J by 5 bases, with 9 bases between. The CDR3 spans 10 residues. The CDR3 spells CSPNGETQYF. CDR3 coding DNA: TGCAGTCCAAACGGCGAGACCCAGTACTTC.

There are a few counts of this clonotype. V and J are TRBV5-1 and TRBJ2-3, with 7 positions matching TRBD2. J gave up 4 bases and V 3 bases, and 8 bases lay outside the gene matches. This CDR3 spans 15 amino acids. Germline V gene data show CDR1 as SGHRS and CDR2 as YFSETQ. CDR3 protein: CASSSGGRGSDTQYF. In DNA, the CDR3 is TGCGCCAGCAGCTCGGGCGGGAGAGGTTCAGATACGCAGTATTTT.

The chain couples TRBV11-2 to TRBJ1-2, with D possibly matching TRBD1 (6 bases). Germline V lookup: CDR1 SGHAT, CDR2 FQNNGV. Trimming shortened V by 5 bases and J by 4 bases, and 23 bases separated the two germline ends. This CDR3 region has 17 residues. Here the CDR3 reads CASSQSGTQYSFYGYTF. The CDR3 DNA sequence: TGTGCCAGCAGCCAGTCCGGGACACAATACTCATTCTATGGCTACACCTTC.

The rearrangement links TRBV20-1 to TRBJ1-2, with TRBD1 identical over 9 bases. This CDR3 is 14 amino acids long. V shed 3 bases and J 6 bases; nucleotides not matched to a gene: 8. Germline-derived CDR1 and CDR2 are DFQATT and SNEGSKA (reference sequence). The CDR3 protein is CSASGTGGADGYTF. CDR3 nucleotides: TGCAGTGCTAGCGGTACAGGGGGCGCCGATGGCTACACCTTC.

This clonotype was recorded at least ten times. This chain connects TRBV2 to TRBJ2-1; D is tentatively TRBD1 or TRBD2 (5 bases each). CDR1 and CDR2 from the germline V gene are SNHLY and FYNNEI. This CDR3 is 16 amino acids long. Trimming pared 2 bases from V and 4 bases from J, leaving 15 bases between. The CDR3 region has the DNA TGTGCCAGCAGTGAAATAATTGGGACGTTGTACAATGAGCAGTTCTTC. It yields the protein CASSEIIGTLYNEQFF.

The gene calls are TRBV6-5 and TRBJ1-1, with unresolved D. Germline CDR1 reads MNHEY; CDR2 reads SVGAGI. This CDR3 is 14 amino acids long. V shed 0 bases and J shed 6 bases, with 11 bases lying between them. CDR3 sequence reads: CASSYSTIRPEAFF. The CDR3 DNA sequence: TGTGCCAGCAGTTACTCGACTATCAGGCCTGAAGCTTTCTTT.

This chain connects TRBV12-3 or TRBV12-4 to TRBJ2-5; no clear D. CDR3 length: 13 amino acids. V was shortened by 2 bases and J by 5 bases, with 9 bases between the two germline ends. For the CDR3, the DNA is TGTGCCAGCAGTTTAACTCGGGTGGAGACCCAGTACTTC. It codes for CASSLTRVETQYF.

This sequence joins TRBV11-2 and TRBJ2-7, with 8 bases identical to TRBD1. The CDR3 totals 15 residues. Germline CDR1 SGHAT, CDR2 FQNNGV. With V trimmed by 3 bases and J by 5 bases, 9 bases remained unmatched. This CDR3 is CASSLLLTGVHEQYV. Here the CDR3 DNA reads TGTGCCAGCAGCTTGTTACTGACAGGGGTCCACGAGCAGTACGTC.

The genes are TRBV7-8 and TRBJ2-7; TRBD2 agrees at 8 bases. The germline V gene encodes CDR1 SGHVS and CDR2 FQNEAQ. With 3 bases clipped from V and 3 bases from J, the junction kept 7 bases outside the gene matches. The CDR3 runs to 15 residues. The CDR3 protein is CASSLKREPIYEQYF. The CDR3 coding sequence is TGTGCCAGCAGCTTGAAGCGGGAGCCCATCTACGAGCAGTACTTC.

This clonotype was seen more than once but under ten times. This sequence joins TRBV7-6 and TRBJ2-1, with D perhaps matching TRBD2 (6 bases). This CDR3 is built from 16 residues. The V gene lost 4 bases and the J gene lost 0 bases, with 13 bases spanning the gap. Germline CDR1 SGHVS, CDR2 FNYEAQ. In DNA, the CDR3 is TGTGCCAGCAGCTGGGAGGCGGTGAGCTCCTACAATGAGCAGTTCTTC. Residues: CASSWEAVSSYNEQFF. Full variable domain (missing parts from reference TRBV7-6 and TRBJ2-1): GAGVSQSPRYKVTKRGQDVALRCDPISGHVSLYWYRQALGQGPEFLTYFNYEAQQDKSGLPNDRFSAERPEGSISTLTIQRTEQRDSAMYRCASSWEAVSSYNEQFFGPGTRLTVL.

The chain links TRBV20-1 to TRBJ2-7, with 7 bases matching TRBD1. This CDR3 is built from 14 residues. Losses at the gene ends were 5 bases for V and 0 bases for J; bases not matched to a gene: 7. Germline V gives CDR1 DFQATT, CDR2 SNEGSKA (reference sequence). Here the CDR3 DNA reads TGCAGTGCTCCCAACAGGGGAAGCTCCTACGAGCAGTACTTC. Its translation: CSAPNRGSSYEQYF.

The chain links TRBV10-3 to TRBJ2-7, with 7 bases lining up with TRBD1. Trimming cost V 11 bases and J 6 bases; bases outside gene matches: 13. Germline assignment: CDR1 ENHRY and CDR2 SYGVKD. The CDR3 consists of 13 residues. The CDR3 DNA is TGTGCCGTCGCAAAACTACAGGGGTCCGAGCAGTACGTC. It translates to CAVAKLQGSEQYV.

Only a few counts were recorded for this clonotype. The chain carries TRBV6-5 and TRBJ1-1, with 7 bases aligning to TRBD1. Unmatched junction bases numbered 8, after V lost 6 bases and J lost 1 base. CDR3 length equals 15 residues. Germline CDR1 and CDR2: MNHEY and SVGAGI. The CDR3 DNA sequence: TGTGCCAGCAGATATGACAGGGCCTCGAACACTGAAGCTTTCTTT. It codes for CASRYDRASNTEAFF.

The V and J genes are TRBV2 and TRBJ2-7; no reliable D call. V was shortened by 0 bases and J by 3 bases, with 12 bases between the two germline ends. The length of the CDR3 is 15 residues. Germline V gives CDR1 SNHLY, CDR2 FYNNEI. CDR3 nucleotide sequence: TGTGCCAGCAGTGAAGCGATAGATAGGAGCTACGAGCAGTACGTC. Translation gives CASSEAIDRSYEQYV.

This clonotype was seen a few times. The CDR3 sequence is CSVTTGAEQYV. The DNA for the CDR3 is TGCAGCGTTACAACAGGGGCCGAGCAGTACGTC. The chain joins TRBV29-1 to TRBJ2-7; TRBD1 matches at 7 bases. Germline-derived CDR1 and CDR2 are SQVTM and ANQGSEA. This CDR3 has 11 residues. Trimming at V came to 5 bases and at J to 6 bases, leaving 4 bases not matched to a gene.

This clonotype has only a few counts. This chain links TRBV12-3 or TRBV12-4 with TRBJ2-7, with D unclear. The CDR3 extends over 13 amino acids. The V end was cut by 6 bases, the J end by 5 bases, with 14 bases between. The CDR3 spells CASSQSTENEQYV. The CDR3 DNA sequence: TGTGCCAGCAGCCAAAGCACAGAAAACGAGCAGTACGTC.

This clonotype was seen only a few times. This chain links TRBV27 with TRBJ2-2, with 7 bases identical to TRBD1. The germline V gene encodes CDR1 MNHEY and CDR2 SMNVEV (reference sequence). The length of the CDR3 is 14 residues. With 6 bases clipped from V and 4 bases from J, the junction kept 5 bases outside the gene matches. CDR3 in amino acids: CASRKNRGTGELFF. CDR3 sequence (DNA): TGTGCCAGCAGAAAAAACAGGGGCACCGGGGAGCTGTTTTTT.

This clonotype was recorded many times. The CDR3 spells CASSVELAGETQYF. The CDR3 bases are TGTGCCAGCAGCGTAGAGTTAGCGGGAGAGACCCAGTACTTC. The chain has TRBV9 and TRBJ2-5, with 7 nucleotides matching TRBD2. Trimming took 0 bases from V and 4 from J; bases not matched to a gene: 3. CDR1 is SGDLS, CDR2 YYNGEE, per germline. The CDR3 length is 14 residues.

This rearrangement joins TRBV5-1 to TRBJ2-7; 8 nucleotides agree with TRBD1. In germline, CDR1 is SGHRS, CDR2 YFSETQ. V trimming: 4 bases; J trimming: 4 bases; junction bases outside the gene matches: 13. This CDR3 has 16 residues. The CDR3 DNA reads as TGCGCCAGCAGCCTAATGGGGCGGACAGGGAGATACGAGCAGTACTTC. This codes for CASSLMGRTGRYEQYF.

This clonotype has just a few counts. The genes are TRBV6-1 and TRBJ2-7, with TRBD2 matching over 7 bases. The germline CDR1 and CDR2 sequences are MNHNS and SASEGT. With V trimmed by 6 bases and J by 3 bases, 11 bases remained unmatched. The CDR3 spans 15 residues. The CDR3 spells CASSPLAVRVYEQYF. As DNA, the CDR3 is TGTGCCAGCAGCCCTCTAGCGGTTCGAGTCTACGAGCAGTACTTC.

In this sample, this clonotype turned up a few times. The V call is TRBV12-3 or TRBV12-4, the J call TRBJ2-3; D is ambiguous. CDR3 length: 15 residues. Trimming left V 0 bases short and J 6 bases short, with 13 bases between. The CDR3 sequence: CASSLALTRWDTQYF. As DNA, the CDR3 is TGTGCCAGCAGTTTAGCTTTAACTCGGTGGGATACGCAGTATTTT.

This clonotype turned up a few times. The rearrangement joins TRBV9 to TRBJ1-2; TRBD1 agrees at 7 bases. V shed 2 bases and J 1 base; nucleotides not matched to a gene: 5. The CDR3 loop spans 15 amino acids. Germline CDR1 SGDLS, CDR2 YYNGEE. CDR3 in amino acids: CASSVGGTDNYGYTF. The CDR3 bases are TGTGCCAGCAGCGTTGGGGGGACAGATAACTATGGCTACACCTTC. The variable domain in full, completed from reference TRBV9 and TRBJ1-2, reads DSGVTQTPKHLITATGQRVTLRCSPRSGDLSVYWYQQSLDQGLQFLIQYYNGEERAKGNILERFSAQQFPDLHSELNLSSLELGDSALYFCASSVGGTDNYGYTFGSGTRLTVV.